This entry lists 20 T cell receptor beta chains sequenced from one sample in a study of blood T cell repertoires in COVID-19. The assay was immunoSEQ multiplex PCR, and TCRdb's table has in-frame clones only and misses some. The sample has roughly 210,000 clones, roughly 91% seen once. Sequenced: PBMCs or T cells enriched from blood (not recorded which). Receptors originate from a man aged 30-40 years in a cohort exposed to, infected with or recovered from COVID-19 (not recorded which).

CDR3 nucleotides: TGTGCCAGCAGTATTAACCGGGTCCAAGCTTTCTTT. This sequence encodes CASSINRVQAFF. This rearrangement joins TRBV28 to TRBJ1-1; D gene unclear. Trimming removed 5 bases from V and 9 bases from J, with 13 bases in between. The CDR3 has 12 residues. Germline assignment: CDR1 MDHEN and CDR2 SYDVKM.

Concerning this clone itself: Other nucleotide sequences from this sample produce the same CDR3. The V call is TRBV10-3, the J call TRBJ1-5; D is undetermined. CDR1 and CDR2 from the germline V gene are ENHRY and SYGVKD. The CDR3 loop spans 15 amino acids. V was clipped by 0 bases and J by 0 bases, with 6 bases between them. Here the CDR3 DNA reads TGTGCCATCAGTGAGTCCGGGGATAGCAATCAGCCCCAGCATTTT. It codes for CAISESGDSNQPQHF.

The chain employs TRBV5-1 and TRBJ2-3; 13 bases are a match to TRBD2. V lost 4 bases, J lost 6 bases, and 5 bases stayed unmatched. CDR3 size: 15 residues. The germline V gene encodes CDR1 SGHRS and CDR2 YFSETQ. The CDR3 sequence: CASSPGLAGVDTQYF. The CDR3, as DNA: TGCGCCAGCAGCCCCGGACTAGCGGGAGTCGATACGCAGTATTTT.

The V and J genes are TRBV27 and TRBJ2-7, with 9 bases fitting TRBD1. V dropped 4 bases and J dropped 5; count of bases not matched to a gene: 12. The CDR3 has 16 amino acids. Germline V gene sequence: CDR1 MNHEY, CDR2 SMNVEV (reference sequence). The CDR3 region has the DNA TGTGCCAGCAGTTCCCCGACCGGGACAGGGTACGACGAGCAGTACTTC. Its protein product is CASSSPTGTGYDEQYF.

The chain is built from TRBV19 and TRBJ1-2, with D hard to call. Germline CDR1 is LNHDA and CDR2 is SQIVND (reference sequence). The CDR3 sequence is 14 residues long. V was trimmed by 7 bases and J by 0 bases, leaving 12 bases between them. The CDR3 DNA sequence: TGTGCCAGTAATCCAGGCAAAGCTAACTATGGCTACACCTTC. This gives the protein CASNPGKANYGYTF.

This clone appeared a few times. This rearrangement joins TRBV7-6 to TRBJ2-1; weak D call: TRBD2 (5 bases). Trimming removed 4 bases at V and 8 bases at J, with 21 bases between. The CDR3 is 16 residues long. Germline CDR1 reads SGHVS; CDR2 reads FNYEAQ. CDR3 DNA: TGTGCCAGCAGCTACACCCCGGGAATTAGTGGCTATGAGCAGTTCTTC. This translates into CASSYTPGISGYEQFF.

The CDR3 DNA reads TGTGCCAGCTCAAGAAGCCCCACAGATACGCAGTATTTT. Translation: CASSRSPTDTQYF. The chain has TRBV18 and TRBJ2-3; D not certain. Germline V gene data show CDR1 as KGHSH and CDR2 as LQKENI. Trimming pared 5 bases from V and 2 bases from J, leaving 8 bases between. The CDR3 spans 13 residues.

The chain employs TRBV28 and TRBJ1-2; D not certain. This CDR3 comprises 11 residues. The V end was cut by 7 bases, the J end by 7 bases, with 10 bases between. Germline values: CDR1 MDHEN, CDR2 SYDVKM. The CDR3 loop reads CASTSRGGYTF. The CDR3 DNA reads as TGTGCCAGCACCTCCCGGGGTGGCTACACCTTC.

CDR3 residues: CSASYSLREVSYEQYF. The CDR3, as DNA: TGCAGTGCTAGTTATTCCCTGCGGGAGGTCTCCTACGAGCAGTACTTC. The chain joins TRBV20-1 to TRBJ2-7; TRBD2 aligns across 8 bases. Looked up from germline, CDR1 is DFQATT and CDR2 is SNEGSKA (reference sequence). The length of the CDR3 is 16 residues. The V gene end was trimmed by 3 bases and the J gene end by 0 bases; junction bases not matched to a gene: 10.

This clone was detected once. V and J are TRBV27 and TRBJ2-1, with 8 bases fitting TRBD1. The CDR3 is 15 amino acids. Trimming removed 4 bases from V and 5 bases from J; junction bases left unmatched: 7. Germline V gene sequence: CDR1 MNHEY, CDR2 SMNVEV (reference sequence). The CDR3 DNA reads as TGTGCCAGCAGTTGGGGACAGGCCCGTAACAATGAGCAGTTCTTC. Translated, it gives CASSWGQARNNEQFF.

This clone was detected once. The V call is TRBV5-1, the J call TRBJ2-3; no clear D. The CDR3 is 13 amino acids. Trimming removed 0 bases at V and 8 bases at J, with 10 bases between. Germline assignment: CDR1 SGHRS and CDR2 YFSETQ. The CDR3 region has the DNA TGCGCCAGCAGCTTGGATGCGGCCGGTACGCAGTATTTT. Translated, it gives CASSLDAAGTQYF.

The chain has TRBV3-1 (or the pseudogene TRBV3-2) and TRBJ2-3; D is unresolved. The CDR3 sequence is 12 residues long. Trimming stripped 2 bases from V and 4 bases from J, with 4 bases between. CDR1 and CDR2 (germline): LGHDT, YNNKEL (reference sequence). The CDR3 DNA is TGTGCCAGCAGCCAATTCTCAGATACGCAGTATTTT. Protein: CASSQFSDTQYF.

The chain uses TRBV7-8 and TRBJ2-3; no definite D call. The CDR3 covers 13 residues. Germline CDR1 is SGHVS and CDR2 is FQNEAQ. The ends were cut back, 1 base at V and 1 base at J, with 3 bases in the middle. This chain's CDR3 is CASSLGRTDTQYF. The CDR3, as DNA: TGTGCCAGCAGCTTAGGGCGCACAGATACGCAGTATTTT.

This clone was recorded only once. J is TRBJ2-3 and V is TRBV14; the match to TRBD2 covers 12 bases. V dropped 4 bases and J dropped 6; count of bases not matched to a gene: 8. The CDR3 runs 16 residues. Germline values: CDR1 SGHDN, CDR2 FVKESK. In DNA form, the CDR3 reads TGTGCCAGCAGCCTTTCTAGCGGGAGGGCCTTTGATACGCAGTATTTT. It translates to CASSLSSGRAFDTQYF.

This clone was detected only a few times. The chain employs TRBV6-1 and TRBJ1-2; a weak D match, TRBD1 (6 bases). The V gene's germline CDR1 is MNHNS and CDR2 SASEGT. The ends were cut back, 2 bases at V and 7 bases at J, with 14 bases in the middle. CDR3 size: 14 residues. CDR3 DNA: TGTGCCAGCAGTGAACAGGGAGGGGGAGGTGGCTACACCTTC. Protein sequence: CASSEQGGGGGYTF.

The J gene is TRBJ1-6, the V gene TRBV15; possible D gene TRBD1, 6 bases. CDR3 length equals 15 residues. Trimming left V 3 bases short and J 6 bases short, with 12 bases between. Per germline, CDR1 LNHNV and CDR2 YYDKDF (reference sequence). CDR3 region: CATSSWTASNSPLHF. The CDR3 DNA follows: TGTGCCACCAGCAGTTGGACAGCGTCTAATTCACCCCTCCACTTT. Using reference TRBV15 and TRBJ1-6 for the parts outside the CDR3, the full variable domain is DAMVIQNPRYQVTQFGKPVTLSCSQTLNHNVMYWYQQKSSQAPKLLFHYYDKDFNNEADTPDNFQSRRPNTSFCFLDIRSPGLGDTAMYLCATSSWTASNSPLHFGNGTRLTVT.

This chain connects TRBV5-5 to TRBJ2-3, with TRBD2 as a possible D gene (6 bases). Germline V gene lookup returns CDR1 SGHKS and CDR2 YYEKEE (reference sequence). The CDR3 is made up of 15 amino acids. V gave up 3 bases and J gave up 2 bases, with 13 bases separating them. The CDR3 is CASSSGRGITDTQYF. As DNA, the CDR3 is TGTGCCAGCAGCTCTGGACGGGGGATCACAGATACGCAGTATTTT.

CDR3: CASSPGLAAYTDTQYF. Here the CDR3 DNA reads TGTGCCAGCAGTCCGGGACTAGCGGCTTACACAGATACGCAGTATTTT. The chain links TRBV28 to TRBJ2-3, with 11 bases fitting TRBD2. J lost 2 bases, V lost 5 bases, and 6 bases had no gene match. Germline V gene lookup returns CDR1 MDHEN and CDR2 SYDVKM. The CDR3 has 16 residues.

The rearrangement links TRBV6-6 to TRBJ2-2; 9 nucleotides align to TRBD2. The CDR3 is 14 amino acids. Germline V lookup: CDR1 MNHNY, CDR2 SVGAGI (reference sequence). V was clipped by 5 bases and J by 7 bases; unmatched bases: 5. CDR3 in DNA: TGTGCCAGCAGTCTAGCGGGATTCGGCGGGGAGCTGTTTTTT. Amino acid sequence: CASSLAGFGGELFF.

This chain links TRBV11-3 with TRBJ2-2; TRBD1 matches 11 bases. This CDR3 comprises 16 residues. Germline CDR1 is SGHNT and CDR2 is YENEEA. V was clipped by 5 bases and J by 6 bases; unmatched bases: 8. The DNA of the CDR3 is TGTGCCAGCAGCCTAATGGACAGGGGGCTACCCGGGGAGCTGTTTTTT. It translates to CASSLMDRGLPGELFF.